This is a list of T cell receptor beta chains from one sample in a study of blood T cell repertoires in COVID-19. Only in-frame clones appear in the TCRdb table, and some are missing; sequencing was by immunoSEQ multiplex PCR. The sample records 150,000 or so clones, just over 85% being singletons. The sequencing input was peripheral blood. All receptors come from an older woman with acute or convalescent COVID-19. CDR3s include the opening cysteine and the closing phenylalanine or tryptophan. Each record gives: clone size, J gene, D gene, V gene, CDR3 DNA, CDR3 protein. D genes are given only for firm matches. Some rows mark clone size as missing; the rest say once, few, many or name a class of expanded clone.

NA,TRBJ1-3,NA,TRBV30,TGTGCCTGGGCAGGGAACTCTGGAAACACCATATATTTT,CAWAGNSGNTIYF
once,TRBJ1-2,TRBD1,TRBV4-2,TGTGCCAGCAGCCAGGACAGACAGGGGCGGGTCGGCTACACCTTC,CASSQDRQGRVGYTF
few,TRBJ2-7,TRBD2,TRBV25-1,TGTGCCAGCATGCTAGCGGGGGGCTACGAGCAGTACTTC,CASMLAGGYEQYF
few,TRBJ1-3,NA,TRBV5-1,TGCGCCAGCAGCTTGGACAGCTCTGGAAACACCATATATTTT,CASSLDSSGNTIYF
NA,TRBJ2-3,TRBD2,TRBV5-1,TGCGCCAGCAGCTTGGGAGCGGGGGGACAGTCTAGCACAGATACGCAGTATTTT,CASSLGAGGQSSTDTQYF
few,TRBJ2-2,NA,TRBV7-8,TGTGCCAGCAGCTTAGCTAGCGAGGGCACCGGGGAGCTGTTTTTT,CASSLASEGTGELFF
NA,TRBJ2-4,TRBD1,TRBV4-1,TGCGCCAGCAGCCAAGACGGGACAGGGGAAAACATTCAGTACTTC,CASSQDGTGENIQYF
NA,TRBJ2-1,NA,TRBV5-1,TGCGCCAGCAGCTTGGAGGCAGGGACCTACAATGAGCAGTTCTTC,CASSLEAGTYNEQFF
NA,TRBJ1-2,NA,TRBV6-2/TRBV6-3,TGTGCCAGCAGTTACGGCGGGGTCCCCTCCGGCTACACCTTC,CASSYGGVPSGYTF
NA,TRBJ2-1,TRBD2,TRBV7-2,TGTGCCAGCAGCTCGACGGGAGCGGGGGGAACCTCCTACAATGAGCAGTTCTTC,CASSSTGAGGTSYNEQFF
NA,TRBJ2-1,TRBD1,TRBV2,TGTGCCAGCAGTGACTTATTGGACAGGGGCCCCAATGAGCAGTTCTTC,CASSDLLDRGPNEQFF
NA,TRBJ1-2,NA,TRBV19,TGTGCCAGTAGGTCACAGGATAAGGATGGCTACACCTTC,CASRSQDKDGYTF
NA,TRBJ1-6,NA,TRBV7-8,TGTGCCAGCAGCTTAGAAGGGGGTATTTCACCCCTCCACTTT,CASSLEGGISPLHF
NA,TRBJ2-5,NA,TRBV15,TGTGCCACCAGCAACCCGGGTGCGGCAAAGAGCCAAGAGACCCAGTACTTC,CATSNPGAAKSQETQYF
NA,TRBJ1-1,TRBD1,TRBV7-9,TGTGCCAGCAGCCGACAGGGTCGCACTGAAGCTTTCTTT,CASSRQGRTEAFF
NA,TRBJ2-7,TRBD2,TRBV28,TGTGCCAGCAGTTTAGGGACTAGCGGGGCCTACGAGCAGTACTTC,CASSLGTSGAYEQYF
few,TRBJ1-4,TRBD1,TRBV5-6,TGTGCCAGCAGCTCGGGACAGGGGGAGGCAACTAATGAAAAACTGTTTTTT,CASSSGQGEATNEKLFF
NA,TRBJ2-1,NA,TRBV6-6,TGTGCCAGCAGTTACTCCCGCGGGTATAACAATGAGCAGTTCTTC,CASSYSRGYNNEQFF
NA,TRBJ1-6,TRBD1,TRBV5-1,TGCGCCAGCAGCTTGGTGATCGGGACAGAGAATTCACCCCTCCACTTT,CASSLVIGTENSPLHF
NA,TRBJ2-3,NA,TRBV2,TGTGCCAGCCAGTTAGCAGCGGATACGCAGTATTTT,CASQLAADTQYF
NA,TRBJ2-5,NA,TRBV25-1,TGTGCCAGCAGTGATGAGGGCAACCAAGAGACCCAGTACTTC,CASSDEGNQETQYF
NA,TRBJ2-1,TRBD2,TRBV7-3,TGTGCCAGCAGCCCCCCCGGACTAGCGGGGGGGCTCAATGAGCAGTTCTTC,CASSPPGLAGGLNEQFF
few,TRBJ1-5,NA,TRBV29-1,TGCAGCGTTGTGTGGGGACAAGGACCTTATAGCAATCAGCCCCAGCATTTT,CSVVWGQGPYSNQPQHF
NA,TRBJ1-2,NA,TRBV15,TGTGCCACCAGCAGAGATTCTCTTGGACAGCTTGATAACTATGGCTACACCTTC,CATSRDSLGQLDNYGYTF
NA,TRBJ2-7,TRBD2,TRBV27,TGTGCCAGCAGAGGACTTAGCGGGGGCTCCTACGAGCAGTACTTC,CASRGLSGGSYEQYF
few,TRBJ1-4,TRBD1,TRBV27,TGTGCCAGCAGAGGTAGGACAGGGGTTGAAAAACTGTTTTTT,CASRGRTGVEKLFF
NA,TRBJ1-1,NA,TRBV6-5,TGTGCCAGCTGTTCCGGGGGATTGAACACTGAAGCTTTCTTT,CASCSGGLNTEAFF
NA,TRBJ2-1,TRBD1,TRBV3-1/TRBV3-2,TGTGCCAGCAGCCTCGGACAGGGCTGGGATGAGCAGTTCTTC,CASSLGQGWDEQFF
NA,TRBJ2-2,NA,TRBV30,TGTGCCTGGCTTTCCCTTACCGGGGAGCTGTTTTTT,CAWLSLTGELFF
NA,TRBJ1-4,NA,TRBV18,TGTGCCAGCTCACCAGTACTGGGGGGATCTAATGAAAAACTGTTTTTT,CASSPVLGGSNEKLFF
few,TRBJ1-2,TRBD1,TRBV30,TGTGCCTGGGGGACAGGGGGGGACATTGGCTACACCTTC,CAWGTGGDIGYTF
NA,TRBJ2-5,TRBD1,TRBV11-2,TGTGCCAGCACCCCGACAGGGGGACAAGAGACCCAGTACTTC,CASTPTGGQETQYF
NA,TRBJ1-4,TRBD1,TRBV4-3,TGCGCCAGCAGCCTCATCCGGACAGGGCTTAATGAAAAACTGTTTTTT,CASSLIRTGLNEKLFF
once,TRBJ2-7,NA,TRBV7-7,TGTGCTAGCAGCTTACCGACTCACACCCTAGGAAAATACGAGCAGTACTTC,CASSLPTHTLGKYEQYF
NA,TRBJ2-3,TRBD2,TRBV7-2,TGTGCCAGCAGCTACCCAGCGGGGGGCCCCCCAGATACGCAGTATTTT,CASSYPAGGPPDTQYF
NA,TRBJ1-5,TRBD1,TRBV28,TGTGCCAGCAGTTTATTATCCAGGGGGCGAAATCAGCCCCAGCATTTT,CASSLLSRGRNQPQHF
few,TRBJ1-2,TRBD1,TRBV28,TGTGCCAGCAGTTTTTACTCCGACAGGGCCTATGGCTACACCTTC,CASSFYSDRAYGYTF
NA,TRBJ2-1,NA,TRBV7-2,TGTGCCAGCAGCTTAGCGGAACCAGGGAATGAGCAGTTCTTC,CASSLAEPGNEQFF
few,TRBJ1-4,NA,TRBV4-3,TGCGCCAGCAGCCAAGCGGCGGCAACTAATGAAAAACTGTTTTTT,CASSQAAATNEKLFF
NA,TRBJ2-7,TRBD2,TRBV7-2,TGTGCCAGCAGCTCTAGCGGGGTTAGCTCCTACGAGCAGTACTTC,CASSSSGVSSYEQYF
NA,TRBJ2-2,TRBD1,TRBV10-3,TGTGCCATCAGTGAGGGGACAGTGAACACCGGGGAGCTGTTTTTT,CAISEGTVNTGELFF
NA,TRBJ2-1,TRBD2,TRBV7-8,TGTGCCAGCAGCTCCACTAGCGGGGTAGGGAATGAGCAGTTCTTC,CASSSTSGVGNEQFF
NA,TRBJ2-7,NA,TRBV18,TGTGCCAGCTCACCTTCAGACACAACCTACGAGCAGTACTTC,CASSPSDTTYEQYF
NA,TRBJ2-7,TRBD1,TRBV7-2,TGTGCCAGCAGCAGGACAGGTCGCGAGCAGTACTTC,CASSRTGREQYF
NA,TRBJ2-7,NA,TRBV11-2,TGTGCCAGCTCCGCTAGGCACGAGCAGTACTTC,CASSARHEQYF
NA,TRBJ2-2,NA,TRBV25-1,TGTGCCAGCAGTCCAACGTCGGCGGCCGGGGAGCTGTTTTTT,CASSPTSAAGELFF
NA,TRBJ1-1,TRBD1,TRBV19,TGTGCCAGTAGTAAAGGGGGCGCCGGGGAAGCTTTCTTT,CASSKGGAGEAFF
NA,TRBJ1-5,NA,TRBV6-2/TRBV6-3,TGTGCCAGCAGCCGTCAACCCCAGCATTTT,CASSRQPQHF
NA,TRBJ1-1,NA,TRBV30,TGTGCCTGGAGTTGGTCAGGGAACACTGAAGCTTTCTTT,CAWSWSGNTEAFF
NA,TRBJ2-1,NA,TRBV7-2,TGTGCCAGCAGCAGAACAAATGAGCAGTTCTTC,CASSRTNEQFF
NA,TRBJ1-3,NA,TRBV9,TGTGCCAGCAGCGTAGCTCTAGGATCTGGAAACACCATATATTTT,CASSVALGSGNTIYF
once,TRBJ2-7,NA,TRBV28,TGTGCCAGCAGTTTATCAGGGCCAGAGCAGTACTTC,CASSLSGPEQYF
NA,TRBJ1-1,NA,TRBV19,TGTGCCAGTGGGTTTTCAGGGGACACTGAAGCTTTCTTT,CASGFSGDTEAFF
once,TRBJ2-7,TRBD1,TRBV6-2/TRBV6-3,TGTGCCAGCAGCAACCAGGGACAGCCCAAGTACTTC,CASSNQGQPKYF
NA,TRBJ2-1,TRBD1,TRBV19,TGTGCCAGTAGTCGGGACAGGGCTACAGATGAGCAGTTCTTC,CASSRDRATDEQFF
NA,TRBJ1-1,NA,TRBV5-1,TGCGCCAGCAGCTTGGGGCCAGTGGCCCCTGAAGCTTTCTTT,CASSLGPVAPEAFF
NA,TRBJ1-1,NA,TRBV5-1,TGCGCCAGCAGCTCGACAGGCCAGAACACTGAAGCTTTCTTT,CASSSTGQNTEAFF